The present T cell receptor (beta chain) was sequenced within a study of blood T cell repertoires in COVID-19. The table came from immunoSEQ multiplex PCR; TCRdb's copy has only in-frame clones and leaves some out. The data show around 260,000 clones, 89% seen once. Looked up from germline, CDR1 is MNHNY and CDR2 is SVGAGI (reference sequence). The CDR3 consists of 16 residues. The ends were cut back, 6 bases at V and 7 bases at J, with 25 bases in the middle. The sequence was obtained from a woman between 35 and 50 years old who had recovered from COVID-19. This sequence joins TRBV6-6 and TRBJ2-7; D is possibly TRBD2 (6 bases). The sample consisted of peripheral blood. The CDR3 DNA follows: TGTGCCAGCAGCGGCGGGTGGTCCGGAGGGCCAGGGGAGCAGTACTTC. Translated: CASSGGWSGGPGEQYF.